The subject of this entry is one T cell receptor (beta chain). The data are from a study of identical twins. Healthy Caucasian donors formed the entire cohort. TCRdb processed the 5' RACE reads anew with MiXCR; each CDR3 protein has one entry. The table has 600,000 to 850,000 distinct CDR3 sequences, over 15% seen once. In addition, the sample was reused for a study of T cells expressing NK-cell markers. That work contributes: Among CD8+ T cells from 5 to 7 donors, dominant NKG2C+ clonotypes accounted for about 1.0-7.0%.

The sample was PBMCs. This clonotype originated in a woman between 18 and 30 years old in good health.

CDR3 nucleotides: TGTGCCAGCAGCTCCAAGGACAGACTAAATGAAAAACTGTTTTTT. Translating gives CASSSKDRLNEKLFF. The chain couples TRBV11-2 to TRBJ1-4; a weak D match, TRBD1 (6 bases). Per germline, CDR1 SGHAT and CDR2 FQNNGV. This CDR3 is 15 amino acids long. Trimming shortened V by 4 bases and J by 5 bases, and 14 bases separated the two germline ends.